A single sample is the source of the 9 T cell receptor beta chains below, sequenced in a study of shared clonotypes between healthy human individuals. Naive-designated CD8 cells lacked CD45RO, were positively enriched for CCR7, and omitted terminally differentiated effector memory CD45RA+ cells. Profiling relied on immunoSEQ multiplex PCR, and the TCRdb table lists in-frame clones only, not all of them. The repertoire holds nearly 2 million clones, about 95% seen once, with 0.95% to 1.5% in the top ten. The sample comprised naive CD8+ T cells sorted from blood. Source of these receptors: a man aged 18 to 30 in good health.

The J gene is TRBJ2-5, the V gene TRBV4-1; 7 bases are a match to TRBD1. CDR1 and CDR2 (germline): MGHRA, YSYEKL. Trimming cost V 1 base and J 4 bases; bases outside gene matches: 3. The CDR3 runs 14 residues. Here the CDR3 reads CASSQGSGGETQYF. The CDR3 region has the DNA TGCGCCAGCAGCCAAGGGTCAGGGGGAGAGACCCAGTACTTC.

This CDR3 reads CASSPALEGRSYEQYF. CDR3 nucleotide sequence: TGTGCCAGCAGCCCCGCACTAGAAGGAAGATCCTACGAGCAGTACTTC. The chain employs TRBV7-2 and TRBJ2-7; D possibly corresponds to TRBD2 (5 bases). Germline V gene data show CDR1 as SGHTA and CDR2 as FQGNSA. V dropped 5 bases and J dropped 1 base, with 18 bases sitting between them. The CDR3 totals 16 residues. Together with reference TRBV7-2 and TRBJ2-7, the CDR3 gives the full variable domain: GAGVSQSPSNKVTEKGKDVELRCDPISGHTALYWYRQSLGQGLEFLIYFQGNSAPDKSGLPSDRFSAERTGGSVSTLTIQRTQQEDSAVYLCASSPALEGRSYEQYFGPGTRLTVT.

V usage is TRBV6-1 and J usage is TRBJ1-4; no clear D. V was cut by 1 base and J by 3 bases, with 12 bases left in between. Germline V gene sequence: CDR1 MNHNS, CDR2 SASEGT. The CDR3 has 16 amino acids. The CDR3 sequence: CASSEGGWAPNEKLFF. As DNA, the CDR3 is TGTGCCAGCAGTGAAGGGGGTTGGGCCCCTAATGAAAAACTGTTTTTT.

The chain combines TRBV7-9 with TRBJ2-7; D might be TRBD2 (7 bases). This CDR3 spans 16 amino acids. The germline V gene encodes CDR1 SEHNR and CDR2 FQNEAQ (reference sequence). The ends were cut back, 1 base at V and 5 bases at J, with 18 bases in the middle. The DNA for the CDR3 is TGTGCCAGCAGCTTAGATGAGGGGGGGCCAATCAACGAGCAGTACTTC. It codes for CASSLDEGGPINEQYF.

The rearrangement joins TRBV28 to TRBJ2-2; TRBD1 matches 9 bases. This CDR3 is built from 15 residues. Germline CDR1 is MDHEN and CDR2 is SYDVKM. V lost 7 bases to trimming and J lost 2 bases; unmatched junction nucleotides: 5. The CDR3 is CASKMDRGNTGELFF. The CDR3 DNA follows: TGTGCCAGCAAAATGGACAGGGGTAACACCGGGGAGCTGTTTTTT.

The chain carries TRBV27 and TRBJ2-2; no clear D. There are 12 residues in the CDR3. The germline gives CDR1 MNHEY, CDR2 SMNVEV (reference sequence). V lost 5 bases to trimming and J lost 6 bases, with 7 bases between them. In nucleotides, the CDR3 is TGTGCCAGCAGTCCTTTCGCCGGGGAGCTGTTTTTT. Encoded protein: CASSPFAGELFF.

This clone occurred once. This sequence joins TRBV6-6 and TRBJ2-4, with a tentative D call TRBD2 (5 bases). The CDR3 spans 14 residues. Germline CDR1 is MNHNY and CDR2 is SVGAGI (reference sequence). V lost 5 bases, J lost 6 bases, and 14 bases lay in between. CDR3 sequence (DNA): TGTGCCAGCAGTCACACAGAGGGAAGAAACATTCAGTACTTC. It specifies CASSHTEGRNIQYF.

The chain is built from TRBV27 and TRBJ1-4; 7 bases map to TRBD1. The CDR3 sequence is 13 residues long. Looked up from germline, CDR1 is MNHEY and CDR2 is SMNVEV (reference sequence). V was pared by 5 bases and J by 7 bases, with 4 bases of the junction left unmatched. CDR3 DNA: TGTGCCAGCAGTCCCCAGGGGGGTGAAAAACTGTTTTTT. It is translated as CASSPQGGEKLFF.

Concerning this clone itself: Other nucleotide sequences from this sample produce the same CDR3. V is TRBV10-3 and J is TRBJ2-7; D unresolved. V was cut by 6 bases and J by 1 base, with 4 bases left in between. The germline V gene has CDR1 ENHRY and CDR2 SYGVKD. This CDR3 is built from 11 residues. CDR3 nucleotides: TGTGCCATCAGCTCATCCTACGAGCAGTACTTC. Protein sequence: CAISSSYEQYF.